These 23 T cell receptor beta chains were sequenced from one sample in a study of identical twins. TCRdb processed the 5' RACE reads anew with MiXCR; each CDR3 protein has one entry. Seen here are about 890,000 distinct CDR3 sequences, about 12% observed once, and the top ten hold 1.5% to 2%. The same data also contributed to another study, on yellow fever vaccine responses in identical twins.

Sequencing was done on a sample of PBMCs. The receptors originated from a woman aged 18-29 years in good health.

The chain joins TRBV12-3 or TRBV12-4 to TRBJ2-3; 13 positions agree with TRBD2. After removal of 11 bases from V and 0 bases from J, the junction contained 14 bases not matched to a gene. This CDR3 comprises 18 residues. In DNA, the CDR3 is TGTGCCTGCTGTAAGACTAGCGGGGGGCTCTCTAGCACAGATACGCAGTATTTT. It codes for CACCKTSGGLSSTDTQYF.

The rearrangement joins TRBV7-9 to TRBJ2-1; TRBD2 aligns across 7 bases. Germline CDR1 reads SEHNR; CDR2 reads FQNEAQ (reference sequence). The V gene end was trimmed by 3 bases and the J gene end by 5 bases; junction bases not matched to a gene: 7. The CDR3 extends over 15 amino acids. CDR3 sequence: CASSFSETSNNEQFF. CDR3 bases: TGTGCCAGCAGCTTTAGTGAGACTAGCAACAATGAGCAGTTCTTC.

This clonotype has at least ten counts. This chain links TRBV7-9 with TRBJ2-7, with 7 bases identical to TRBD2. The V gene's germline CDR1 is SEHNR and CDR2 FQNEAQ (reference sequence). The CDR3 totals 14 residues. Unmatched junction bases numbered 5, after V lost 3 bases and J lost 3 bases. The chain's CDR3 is CASSLSGGGYEQYF. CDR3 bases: TGTGCCAGCAGCTTGTCGGGAGGAGGCTACGAGCAGTACTTC.

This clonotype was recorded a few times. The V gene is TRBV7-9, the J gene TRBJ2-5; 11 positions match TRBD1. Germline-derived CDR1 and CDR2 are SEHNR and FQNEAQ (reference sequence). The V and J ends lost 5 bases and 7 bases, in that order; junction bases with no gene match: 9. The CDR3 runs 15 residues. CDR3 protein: CASSPGTGGIVTQYF. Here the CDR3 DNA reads TGTGCCAGCAGCCCCGGGACAGGGGGTATCGTGACCCAGTACTTC.

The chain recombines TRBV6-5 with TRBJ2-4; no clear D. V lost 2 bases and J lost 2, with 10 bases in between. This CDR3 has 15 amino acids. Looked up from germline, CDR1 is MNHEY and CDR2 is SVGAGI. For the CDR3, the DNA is TGTGCCAGCAGTTACGGCAGTAGGACCAAAAACATTCAGTACTTC. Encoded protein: CASSYGSRTKNIQYF.

The CDR3 nucleotides are TGTGCCATCCACCCAGGGGGAGGAAACACAGATACGCAGTATTTT. This translates into CAIHPGGGNTDTQYF. V gene TRBV12-3 or TRBV12-4 combines with J gene TRBJ2-3; tentative D call: TRBD1 (7 bases). V gave up 10 bases and J gave up 2 bases, with 19 bases separating them. This CDR3 has 15 residues.

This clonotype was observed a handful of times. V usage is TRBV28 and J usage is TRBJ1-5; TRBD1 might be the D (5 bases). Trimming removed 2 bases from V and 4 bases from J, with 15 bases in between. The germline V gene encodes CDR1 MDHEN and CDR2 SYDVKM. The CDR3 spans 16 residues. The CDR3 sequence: CASSLQTGTPNQPQHF. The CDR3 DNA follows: TGTGCCAGCAGTTTACAAACCGGGACTCCGAATCAGCCCCAGCATTTT.

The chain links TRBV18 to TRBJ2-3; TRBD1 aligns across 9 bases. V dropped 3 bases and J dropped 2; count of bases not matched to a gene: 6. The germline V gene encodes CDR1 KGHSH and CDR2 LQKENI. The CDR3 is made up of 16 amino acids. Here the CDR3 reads CASSPQGTGITDTQYF. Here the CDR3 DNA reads TGTGCCAGCTCACCGCAAGGGACAGGGATCACAGATACGCAGTATTTT.

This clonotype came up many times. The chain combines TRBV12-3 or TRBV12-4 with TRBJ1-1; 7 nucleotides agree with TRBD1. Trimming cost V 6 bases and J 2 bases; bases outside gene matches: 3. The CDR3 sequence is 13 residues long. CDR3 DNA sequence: TGTGCCAGCAGGGGGACAGCTAACACTGAAGCTTTCTTT. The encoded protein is CASRGTANTEAFF.

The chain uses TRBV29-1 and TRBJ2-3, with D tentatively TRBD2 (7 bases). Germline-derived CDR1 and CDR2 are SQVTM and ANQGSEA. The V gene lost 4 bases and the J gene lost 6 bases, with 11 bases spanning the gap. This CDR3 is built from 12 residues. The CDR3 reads CSVGGGDDTQYF. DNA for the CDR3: TGCAGCGTTGGGGGGGGCGACGATACGCAGTATTTT.

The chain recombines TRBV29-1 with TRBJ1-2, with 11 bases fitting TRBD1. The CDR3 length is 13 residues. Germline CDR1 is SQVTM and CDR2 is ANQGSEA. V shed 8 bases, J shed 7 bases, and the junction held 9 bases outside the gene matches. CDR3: CSSEGQGAVGYTF. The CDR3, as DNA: TGCAGCTCAGAAGGACAGGGGGCCGTTGGCTACACCTTC.

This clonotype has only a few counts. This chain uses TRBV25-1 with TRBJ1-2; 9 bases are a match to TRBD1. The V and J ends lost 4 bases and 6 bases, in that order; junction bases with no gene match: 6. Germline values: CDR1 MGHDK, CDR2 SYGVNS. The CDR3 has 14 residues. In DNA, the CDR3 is TGTGCCAGCAGTGCCTCCGGGACAGGGAATGGCTACACCTTC. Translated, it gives CASSASGTGNGYTF.

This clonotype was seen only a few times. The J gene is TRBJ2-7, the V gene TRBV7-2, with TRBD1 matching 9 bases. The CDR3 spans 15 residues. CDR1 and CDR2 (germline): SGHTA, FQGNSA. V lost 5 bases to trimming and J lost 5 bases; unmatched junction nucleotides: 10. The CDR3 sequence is CASSKGGQGINEQYF. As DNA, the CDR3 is TGTGCCAGCAGCAAAGGGGGACAGGGCATCAACGAGCAGTACTTC. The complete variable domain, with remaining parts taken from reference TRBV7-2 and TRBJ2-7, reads GAGVSQSPSNKVTEKGKDVELRCDPISGHTALYWYRQSLGQGLEFLIYFQGNSAPDKSGLPSDRFSAERTGGSVSTLTIQRTQQEDSAVYLCASSKGGQGINEQYFGPGTRLTVT.

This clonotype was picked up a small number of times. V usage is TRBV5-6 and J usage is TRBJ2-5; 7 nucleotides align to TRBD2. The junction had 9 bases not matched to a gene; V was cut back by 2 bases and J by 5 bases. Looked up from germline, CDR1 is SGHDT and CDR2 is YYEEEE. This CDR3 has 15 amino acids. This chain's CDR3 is CASSLRPAGEETQYF. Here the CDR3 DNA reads TGTGCCAGCAGCTTACGGCCCGCGGGGGAGGAGACCCAGTACTTC.

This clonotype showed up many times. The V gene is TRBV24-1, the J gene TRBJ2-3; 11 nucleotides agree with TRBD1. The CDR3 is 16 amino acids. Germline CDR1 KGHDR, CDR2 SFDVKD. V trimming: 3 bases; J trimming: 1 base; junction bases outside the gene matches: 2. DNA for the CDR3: TGTGCCACCAGTGATCCGGGACAGGGGGGCACAGATACGCAGTATTTT. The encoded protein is CATSDPGQGGTDTQYF.

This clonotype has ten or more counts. The CDR3 sequence: CASSLGGLAGDEQFF. The DNA of the CDR3 is TGTGCCAGCAGCTTAGGCGGACTAGCAGGCGATGAGCAGTTCTTC. The chain carries TRBV11-3 and TRBJ2-1; TRBD2 matches at 8 bases. Trimming removed 1 base from V and 8 bases from J; junction bases left unmatched: 7. The germline V gene encodes CDR1 SGHNT and CDR2 YENEEA. This CDR3 contains 15 residues.

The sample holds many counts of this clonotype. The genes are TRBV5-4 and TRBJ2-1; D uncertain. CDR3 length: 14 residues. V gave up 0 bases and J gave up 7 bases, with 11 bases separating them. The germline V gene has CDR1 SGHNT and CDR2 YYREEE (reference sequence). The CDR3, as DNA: TGTGCCAGCAGCTTGGGTAGGGCCGTGAATGAGCAGTTCTTC. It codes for CASSLGRAVNEQFF.

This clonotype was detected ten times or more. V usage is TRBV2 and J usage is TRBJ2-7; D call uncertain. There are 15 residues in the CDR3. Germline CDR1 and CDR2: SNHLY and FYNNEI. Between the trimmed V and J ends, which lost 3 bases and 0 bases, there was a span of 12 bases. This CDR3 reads CASSETWARSYEQYF. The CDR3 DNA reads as TGTGCCAGCAGTGAGACGTGGGCCCGCTCCTACGAGCAGTACTTC. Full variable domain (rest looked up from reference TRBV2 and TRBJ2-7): EPEVTQTPSHQVTQMGQEVILRCVPISNHLYFYWYRQILGQKVEFLVSFYNNEISEKSEIFDDQFSVERPDGSNFTLKIRSTKLEDSAMYFCASSETWARSYEQYFGPGTRLTVT.

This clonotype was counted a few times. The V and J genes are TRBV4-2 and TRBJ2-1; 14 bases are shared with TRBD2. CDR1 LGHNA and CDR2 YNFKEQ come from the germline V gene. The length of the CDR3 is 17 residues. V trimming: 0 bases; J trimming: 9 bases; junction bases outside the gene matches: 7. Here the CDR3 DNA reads TGTGCCAGCAGCCAAGATAGGGGGACTAGCGGGGGCGTTGAGCAGTTCTTC. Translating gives CASSQDRGTSGGVEQFF.

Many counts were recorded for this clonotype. In nucleotides, the CDR3 is TGTGCCATCAGTGAGAGGGAGACTATCAACGAGCAGTACTTC. Residues: CAISERETINEQYF. This chain joins TRBV10-3 and TRBJ2-7; weak D call: TRBD2 (5 bases). Germline V gives CDR1 ENHRY, CDR2 SYGVKD. V lost 2 bases and J lost 5, with 13 bases in between. This CDR3 has 14 residues.

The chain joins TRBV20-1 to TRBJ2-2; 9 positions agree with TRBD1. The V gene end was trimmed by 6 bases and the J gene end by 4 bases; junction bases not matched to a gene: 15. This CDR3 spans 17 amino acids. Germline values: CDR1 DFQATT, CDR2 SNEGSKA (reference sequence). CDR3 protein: CSATPTGGDYGTGELFF. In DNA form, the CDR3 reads TGCAGTGCCACCCCGACAGGGGGGGATTATGGCACCGGGGAGCTGTTTTTT.

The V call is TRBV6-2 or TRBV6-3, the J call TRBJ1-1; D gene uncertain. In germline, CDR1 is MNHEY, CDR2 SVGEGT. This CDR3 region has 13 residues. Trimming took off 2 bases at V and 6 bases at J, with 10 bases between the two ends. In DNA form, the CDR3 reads TGTGCCAGCAGTTACCGACCGGGAGCTGAAGCTTTCTTT. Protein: CASSYRPGAEAFF.

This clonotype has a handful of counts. The CDR3 loop is CASSTGQDSNQPQHF. The DNA of the CDR3 is TGCGCCAGCAGCACAGGACAGGATAGCAATCAGCCCCAGCATTTT. This chain joins TRBV5-1 and TRBJ1-5, with 7 bases that match TRBD1. This CDR3 contains 15 residues. Germline V gene lookup returns CDR1 SGHRS and CDR2 YFSETQ. V was clipped by 4 bases and J by 0 bases; unmatched bases: 4.